Presented here are 17 T cell receptor beta chains from one specimen sequenced in a study of cytomegalovirus exposure and HLA in healthy donors. With 60 Vbeta and 13 Jbeta primers, the PCR was carried out. Assay used: immunoSEQ multiplex PCR; TCRdb lists only in-frame clones, some missing. The repertoire consists of about 100,000 clones, with 77% occurring once and the leading ten covering 4.2%. Sample: PBMCs. These receptor sequences come from a male donor in good health and CMV-seronegative.

This rearrangement joins TRBV7-9 to TRBJ1-1; 7 bases align to TRBD1. The CDR3 runs 16 residues. Looked up from germline, CDR1 is SEHNR and CDR2 is FQNEAQ (reference sequence). V was clipped by 5 bases and J by 0 bases; unmatched bases: 9. Here the CDR3 reads CASSTSGGQMNTEAFF. In DNA, the CDR3 is TGTGCCAGCAGCACCAGTGGGGGACAGATGAACACTGAAGCTTTCTTT.

The chain uses TRBV2 and TRBJ2-1; tentatively, D is TRBD2 (7 bases). Germline V gives CDR1 SNHLY, CDR2 FYNNEI. The germline V and J ends were trimmed by 2 bases and 8 bases, with 13 bases remaining between them. This CDR3 contains 14 residues. DNA for the CDR3: TGTGCCAGCAGTGAATTTCGGGGGGCAGATGAGCAGTTCTTC. This translates into CASSEFRGADEQFF.

The V call is TRBV12-5, the J call TRBJ1-1; 10 nucleotides line up with TRBD1. The CDR3 contains 16 residues. From germline, CDR1 is LGHNT and CDR2 FRNRAP. V shed 0 bases and J 4 bases; nucleotides not matched to a gene: 5. CDR3 bases: TGTGCTAGTGGTTTGGTACGGGGGACAGGGGTCACTGAAGCTTTCTTT. Translating gives CASGLVRGTGVTEAFF.

This clone was recorded once. This sequence joins TRBV6-5 and TRBJ2-7; 7 positions match TRBD2. J was trimmed by 6 bases and V by 2 bases; bases with no gene match: 13. This CDR3 has 16 residues. Germline CDR1 is MNHEY and CDR2 is SVGAGI. This chain's CDR3 is CASSYPRTGGGIEQYF. The DNA for the CDR3 is TGTGCCAGCAGTTACCCGAGGACGGGAGGTGGGATCGAGCAGTACTTC.

The chain combines TRBV2 with TRBJ1-3; perhaps TRBD1 as D (6 bases). The CDR3 sequence is 16 residues long. Germline CDR1 SNHLY, CDR2 FYNNEI. V was pared by 3 bases and J by 0 bases, with 12 bases between. CDR3 loop: CASSEGGAGSGNTIYF. The CDR3 DNA reads as TGTGCCAGCAGTGAGGGGGGGGCCGGCTCTGGAAACACCATATATTTT.

This clone occurred once. The V and J genes are TRBV6-1 and TRBJ2-7, with 8 nucleotides matching TRBD1. The V and J ends lost 2 bases and 4 bases, in that order; junction bases with no gene match: 7. Germline V CDR1 and CDR2: MNHNS, SASEGT. CDR3 size: 15 residues. DNA for the CDR3: TGTGCCAGCAGTGAAAGTACAGGGGGAGTTTACGAGCAGTACTTC. Translated, it gives CASSESTGGVYEQYF.

V and J are TRBV5-1 and TRBJ1-1, with 9 bases identical to TRBD1. J was trimmed by 5 bases and V by 4 bases; bases with no gene match: 9. The CDR3 loop spans 15 amino acids. CDR1 SGHRS and CDR2 YFSETQ come from the germline V gene. The CDR3 DNA follows: TGCGCCAGCAGCCCCTCGGACAGGGGTGGAACTGAAGCTTTCTTT. Amino acid sequence: CASSPSDRGGTEAFF.

The chain carries TRBV4-1 and TRBJ2-5, with D possibly matching TRBD2 (6 bases). There are 17 residues in the CDR3. With 0 bases removed from V and 5 bases from J, the gap between germline ends came to 19 bases. CDR1 and CDR2 from the germline V gene are MGHRA and YSYEKL. The DNA for the CDR3 is TGCGCCAGCAGCCAAGATTGGACTACCGTAAATTTGGAGACCCAGTACTTC. This gives the protein CASSQDWTTVNLETQYF.

This clone has just a few counts. The rearrangement uses TRBV30 and TRBJ2-7; D gene ambiguous. Germline-derived CDR1 and CDR2 are GTSNPN and SVGIG (reference sequence). With 1 base removed from V and 3 bases from J, the gap between germline ends came to 10 bases. The CDR3 extends over 13 amino acids. The CDR3 reads CAWSGSSSYEQYF. The CDR3 DNA follows: TGTGCCTGGAGTGGAAGTAGTAGCTACGAGCAGTACTTC. The full variable domain, in which reference TRBV30 and TRBJ2-7 provide the parts outside the CDR3, is SQTIHQWPATLVQPVGSPLSLECTVEGTSNPNLYWYRQAAGRGLQLLFYSVGIGQISSEVPQNLSASRPQDRQFILSSKKLLLSDSGFYLCAWSGSSSYEQYFGPGTRLTVT.

This clone has only one observation. The genes are TRBV27 and TRBJ1-1, with 9 bases identical to TRBD1. The CDR3 length is 16 residues. The junction had 12 bases not matched to a gene; V was cut back by 5 bases and J by 5 bases. Germline CDR1 and CDR2: MNHEY and SMNVEV (reference sequence). CDR3 in amino acids: CASSKKSGQGETEAFF. CDR3 DNA sequence: TGTGCCAGCAGTAAGAAATCGGGACAGGGAGAGACTGAAGCTTTCTTT.

The rearrangement links TRBV5-1 to TRBJ1-1; 9 positions match TRBD1. With 5 bases clipped from V and 5 bases from J, the junction kept 4 bases outside the gene matches. The CDR3 is 13 residues long. The germline gives CDR1 SGHRS, CDR2 YFSETQ. CDR3 sequence reads: CASRVGQGTEAFF. The CDR3 DNA is TGCGCCAGCAGAGTCGGACAGGGGACTGAAGCTTTCTTT.

The chain has TRBV27 and TRBJ2-3, with unresolved D. CDR3 length equals 16 residues. Germline CDR1 is MNHEY and CDR2 is SMNVEV (reference sequence). V lost 5 bases and J 7 bases, leaving 22 bases between the germline ends. CDR3 region: CASSPTTLVLMNTQYF. The CDR3 nucleotides read TGTGCCAGCAGTCCCACCACTTTAGTCCTTATGAATACGCAGTATTTT.

This clone has just one count. This chain joins TRBV28 and TRBJ1-5, with 9 bases aligning to TRBD1. Germline V CDR1 and CDR2: MDHEN, SYDVKM. The CDR3 is made up of 17 amino acids. Losses at the gene ends were 5 bases for V and 1 base for J; bases not matched to a gene: 9. The CDR3 DNA follows: TGTGCCAGCAGTCCACTTGGGACAGGGCAGAGCAATCAGCCCCAGCATTTT. Translation: CASSPLGTGQSNQPQHF.

J is TRBJ1-1 and V is TRBV25-1; TRBD1 is a possible D gene (6 bases). Germline CDR1 reads MGHDK; CDR2 reads SYGVNS. Trimming took off 7 bases at V and 4 bases at J, with 19 bases between the two ends. The CDR3 spans 15 residues. CDR3 coding DNA: TGTGCCAGCAACTCCGGGGATCTCAGGGGCACTGAAGCTTTCTTT. It codes for CASNSGDLRGTEAFF. The full variable domain, rest sourced from reference TRBV25-1 and TRBJ1-1, is EADIYQTPRYLVIGTGKKITLECSQTMGHDKMYWYQQDPGMELHLIHYSYGVNSTEKGDLSSESTVSRIRTEHFPLTLESARPSHTSQYLCASNSGDLRGTEAFFGQGTRLTVV.

The gene calls are TRBV6-1 and TRBJ1-2, with 7 bases matching TRBD1. This CDR3 region has 15 residues. With V trimmed by 4 bases and J by 4 bases, 9 bases remained unmatched. Germline CDR1 reads MNHNS; CDR2 reads SASEGT. The CDR3 coding sequence is TGTGCCAGCAGTGGTACAGGGGTAGGGTCCTATGGCTACACCTTC. This sequence encodes CASSGTGVGSYGYTF.

This chain links TRBV2 with TRBJ1-1; maybe TRBD1 (6 bases). The V end lost 7 bases, the J end lost 4 bases, and 22 bases lay between the germline ends. Germline V gene data show CDR1 as SNHLY and CDR2 as FYNNEI. This CDR3 comprises 16 residues. The CDR3 DNA follows: TGTGCCAGCAAGCCGGGACACCCGGAGGAGCTCACTGAAGCTTTCTTT. This translates into CASKPGHPEELTEAFF.

The chain couples TRBV2 to TRBJ2-7; 7 bases align to TRBD2. CDR1 SNHLY and CDR2 FYNNEI come from the germline V gene. The CDR3 sequence is 15 residues long. V was pared by 8 bases and J by 4 bases, with 14 bases of the junction left unmatched. CDR3 DNA: TGTGCCAGCCCCCCTCCCGGCGGGAGCGTGTACGAGCAGTACTTC. As protein: CASPPPGGSVYEQYF.